A single sample gave rise to the 2 T cell receptor beta chains below, sequenced in a study of CD8+ T cells in alopecia areata. Following RNA extraction, reverse transcription yielded cDNA that acted as the sequencing template. Assay: immunoSEQ multiplex PCR; the TCRdb copy retains only in-frame clones and omits some. The sample has about 130,000 clones; roughly 52% are singletons. Regarding treatment: oral pan-JAK inhibitor, 5-10 mg twice daily. The specimen comprised CD8+ T cells sorted from blood, sampled at week 4, from a patient treated with tofacitinib. The origin of the receptors is a human donor with alopecia areata.

This chain links TRBV4-1 with TRBJ2-5, with a weak D call TRBD1 (5 bases). The germline gives CDR1 MGHRA, CDR2 YSYEKL. The CDR3 is 16 amino acids. V was shortened by 0 bases and J by 5 bases, with 16 bases between the two germline ends. The CDR3 protein is CASSQDSWGRRETQYF. The CDR3 DNA reads TGCGCCAGCAGCCAAGATAGTTGGGGCAGAAGGGAGACCCAGTACTTC.

The chain combines TRBV13 with TRBJ2-1; D uncertain. V lost 5 bases and J lost 7, with 15 bases in between. The CDR3 extends over 14 amino acids. Germline V gives CDR1 PRHDT, CDR2 FYEKMQ (reference sequence). The CDR3, as DNA: TGTGCCAGCAGCCGTTCTCGGGTGGGGAATGAGCAGTTCTTC. This codes for CASSRSRVGNEQFF.